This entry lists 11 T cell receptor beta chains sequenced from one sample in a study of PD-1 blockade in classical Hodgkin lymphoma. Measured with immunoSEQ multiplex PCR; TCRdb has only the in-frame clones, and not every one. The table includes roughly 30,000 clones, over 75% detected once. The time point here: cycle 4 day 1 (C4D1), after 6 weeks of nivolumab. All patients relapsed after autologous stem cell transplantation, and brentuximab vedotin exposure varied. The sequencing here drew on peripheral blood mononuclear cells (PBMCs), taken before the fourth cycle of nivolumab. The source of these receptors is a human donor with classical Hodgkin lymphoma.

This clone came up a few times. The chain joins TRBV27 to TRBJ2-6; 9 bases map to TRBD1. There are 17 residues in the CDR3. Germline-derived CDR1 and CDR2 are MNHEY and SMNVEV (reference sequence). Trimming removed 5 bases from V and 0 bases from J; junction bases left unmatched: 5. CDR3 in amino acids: CASSNGQGTSGANVLTF. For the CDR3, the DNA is TGTGCCAGCAGTAACGGACAGGGGACCTCTGGGGCCAACGTCCTGACTTTC.

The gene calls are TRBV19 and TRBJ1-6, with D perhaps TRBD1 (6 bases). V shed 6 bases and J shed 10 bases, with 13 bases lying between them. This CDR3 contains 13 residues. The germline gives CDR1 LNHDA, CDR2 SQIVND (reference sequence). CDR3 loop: CASSPGARSPLHF. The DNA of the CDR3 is TGTGCCAGTAGCCCAGGGGCTCGCTCACCCCTCCACTTT.

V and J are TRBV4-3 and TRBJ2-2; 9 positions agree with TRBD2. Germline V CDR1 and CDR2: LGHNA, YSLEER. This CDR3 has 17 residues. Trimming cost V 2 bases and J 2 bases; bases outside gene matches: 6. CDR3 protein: CASSQTAGGQNTGELFF. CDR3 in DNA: TGCGCCAGCAGCCAAACCGCGGGGGGGCAAAACACCGGGGAGCTGTTTTTT.

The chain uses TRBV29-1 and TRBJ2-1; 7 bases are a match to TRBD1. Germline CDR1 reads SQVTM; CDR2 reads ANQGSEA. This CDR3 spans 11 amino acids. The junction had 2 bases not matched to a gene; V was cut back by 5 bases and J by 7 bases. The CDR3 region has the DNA TGCAGCGTTCTACAGGGGAATGAGCAGTTCTTC. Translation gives CSVLQGNEQFF.

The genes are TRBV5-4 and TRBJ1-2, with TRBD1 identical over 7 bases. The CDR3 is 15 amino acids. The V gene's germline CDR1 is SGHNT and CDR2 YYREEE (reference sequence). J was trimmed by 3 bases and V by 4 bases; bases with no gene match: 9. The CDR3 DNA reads TGTGCCAGCAGCGTCTCCGGGACAGCATACTATGGCTACACCTTC. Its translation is CASSVSGTAYYGYTF.

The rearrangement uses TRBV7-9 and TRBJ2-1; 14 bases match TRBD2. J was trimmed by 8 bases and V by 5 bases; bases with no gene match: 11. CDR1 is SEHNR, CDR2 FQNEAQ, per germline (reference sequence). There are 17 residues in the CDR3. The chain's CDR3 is CASSPTVGTSGSYEQFF. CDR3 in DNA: TGTGCCAGCAGCCCTACCGTCGGGACTAGCGGGAGCTATGAGCAGTTCTTC.

In DNA, the CDR3 is TGTGCCAGCAGCTTAATCCCAAGCGGAACAGATACGCAGTATTTT. Translation gives CASSLIPSGTDTQYF. This chain joins TRBV11-2 and TRBJ2-3; maybe TRBD2 (5 bases). From germline, CDR1 is SGHAT and CDR2 FQNNGV. This CDR3 contains 15 residues. The V and J ends lost 2 bases and 3 bases respectively, with 12 bases between them.

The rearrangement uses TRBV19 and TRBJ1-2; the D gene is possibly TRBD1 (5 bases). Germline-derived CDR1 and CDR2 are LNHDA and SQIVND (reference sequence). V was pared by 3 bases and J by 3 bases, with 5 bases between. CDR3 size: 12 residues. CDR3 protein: CASSMGDYGYTF. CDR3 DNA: TGTGCCAGTAGTATGGGGGACTATGGCTACACCTTC.

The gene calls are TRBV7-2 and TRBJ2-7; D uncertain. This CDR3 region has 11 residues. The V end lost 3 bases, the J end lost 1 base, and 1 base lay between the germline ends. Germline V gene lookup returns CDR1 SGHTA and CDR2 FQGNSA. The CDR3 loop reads CASSFSYEQYF. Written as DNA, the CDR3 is TGTGCCAGCAGCTTTTCCTACGAGCAGTACTTC.

Written as DNA, the CDR3 is TGTGCCAGCAGTGAACCCTTTGGGTCGGGCACTGAAGCTTTCTTT. It encodes CASSEPFGSGTEAFF. The V gene is TRBV6-1, the J gene TRBJ1-1; unclear D gene. V lost 2 bases and J 4 bases, leaving 14 bases between the germline ends. Germline V gene sequence: CDR1 MNHNS, CDR2 SASEGT. The CDR3 sequence is 15 residues long.

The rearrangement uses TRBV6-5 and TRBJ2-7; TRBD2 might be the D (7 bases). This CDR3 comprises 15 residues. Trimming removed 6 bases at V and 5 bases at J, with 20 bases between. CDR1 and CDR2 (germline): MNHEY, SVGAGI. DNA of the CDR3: TGTGCCAGCAGCCCGGGGGGCGAGTATAGCCACGAGCAGTACGTC. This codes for CASSPGGEYSHEQYV.